Reported below is one T cell receptor beta chain. Authors' analysis steps: Reference gene primer amplification in the assay estimated nucleated cell counts. Only in-frame clones appear in the TCRdb table, and some are missing; sequencing was by immunoSEQ multiplex PCR. The DNA gave D and trimming, while V, J and clone size come from that table. This sample carries fewer than 120,000 clones, 60% to 80% of them seen once, and the ten largest clones take around 15%. This sample was included in a study of blood T cell repertoires in COVID-19. Study context: Samples of COVID-19 (acute and convalescent) were obtained from the United States, Italy and Spain. The analysed material was cDNA or gDNA that came from T cells, B-cell-depleted T cells, or PBMCs.

The CDR3 loop spans 12 amino acids. Looked up from germline, CDR1 is SGHVS and CDR2 is FQNEAQ. V lost 5 bases to trimming and J lost 12 bases, with 14 bases between them. The origin of this receptor is a woman older than 75 with active or convalescent COVID-19. The chain employs TRBV7-8 and TRBJ2-1; tentative D call: TRBD2 (6 bases). The sample consisted of peripheral blood. The CDR3 DNA is TGTGCCAGCAGCAGGCCCGCGGGACGGCAGTTCTTC. Its translation is CASSRPAGRQFF.